This TCR beta chain comes out of a study of cytomegalovirus exposure and HLA in healthy donors (TCRdb year 2017). Broadly, across the study: According to a later analysis, one platform produced both the roughly 120 validation repertoires and the 730 or so repertoires of the first cohort. The study aimed to test whether cataloging public T cell receptors could reveal signatures of past pathogen exposure. Along with the approximately 700-subject first cohort, a separate validation cohort of more than 90 different subjects was used. To predict cytomegalovirus infection status, the study combined high-throughput TCR immunosequencing, statistical association of individual TCRs with disease status, and machine learning. Paper-wide results and their limitations: Three of the identified cytomegalovirus-associated TCR beta chains were confirmed in vitro to be specific for cytomegalovirus antigens. The authors suggested that the approach could potentially be generalized to other disease states and immunological phenotypes. The study gave a list of over 150 TCR beta chains associated with cytomegalovirus. Most TCR sequences were observed very rarely across donors, whereas some public TCRs were present in many individuals. A later analysis found that TCRs clustered in the first cohort also tended to co-occur in the 110 or so validation repertoires, with more than 90% of cluster scores above 0. Cytomegalovirus status was reported to be diagnosed by the classifier with high specificity and sensitivity in both the original and validation cohorts. A later analysis lacked HLA typing for the validation cohort, so it scored co-occurrence in that cohort across all 120 or so repertoires.

About this clone itself: Its binding antigen is unknown. Per-base qualities were not stored, and no clone one base away is much larger.

The donors were included in the validation cohort of over a hundred subjects, a group kept apart from the roughly 730-subject first cohort. Preparation of the library involved the immunoSEQ multiplex PCR assay. In the source study's methods: A statistical classification framework was built for diagnosing cytomegalovirus status from the catalog of TCR beta chain sequences. The table comes from immuneACCESS by way of TCRdb, which keeps in-frame sequences with V and J called. Part of the clones is missing from these tables; in studies checked, under half for an unresolved V gene and the rest for unknown reasons. The V and J calls and the clone size are those of that table, but D and trimming were determined from the DNA. Within this sample are roughly 220,000 clones, with roughly 83% of them counted one time only. Of the sample, 11% to 15% is held by the ten largest clones. From V the trimming removes 7 bases and from J it removes 3 bases, while the gene matches leave 14 bases of the junction unaccounted for. The CDR3 starts with the cysteine, ends with the phenylalanine, and has 16 residues. Of the read, only the CDR3 DNA is kept; its 48 bases are in frame from base 1. CDR1 and CDR2 are drawn from the germline V gene: SNHLY, FYNNEI.

This TCR came from a woman aged 25 to 39 in good health and CMV-seropositive. This chain joins TRBV2 to TRBJ2-7, with 8 central nucleotides matching TRBD1. The source material was PBMCs. The CDR3 reads as follows: CASTVWGDRRHYEQYF. The sequence in DNA is TGTGCCAGCACCGTGTGGGGGGACAGGCGACACTACGAGCAGTACTTC.